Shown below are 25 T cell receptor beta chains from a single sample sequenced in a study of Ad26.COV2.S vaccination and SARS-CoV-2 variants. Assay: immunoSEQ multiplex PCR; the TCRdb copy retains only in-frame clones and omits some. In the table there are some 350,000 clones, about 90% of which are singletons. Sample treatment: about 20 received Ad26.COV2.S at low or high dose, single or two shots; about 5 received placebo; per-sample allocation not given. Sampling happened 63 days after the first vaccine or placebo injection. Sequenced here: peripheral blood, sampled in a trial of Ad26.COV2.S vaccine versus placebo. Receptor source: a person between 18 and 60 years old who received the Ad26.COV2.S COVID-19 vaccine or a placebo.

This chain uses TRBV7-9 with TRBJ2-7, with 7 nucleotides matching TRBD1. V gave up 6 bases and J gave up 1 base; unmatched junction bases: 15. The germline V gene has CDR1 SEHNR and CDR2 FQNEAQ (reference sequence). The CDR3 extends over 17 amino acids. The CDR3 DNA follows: TGTGCCAGCAGTTATTTAAACCGGGACAGTTTTTCCTACGAGCAGTACTTC. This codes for CASSYLNRDSFSYEQYF. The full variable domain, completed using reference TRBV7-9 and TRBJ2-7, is DTGVSQNPRHKITKRGQNVTFRCDPISEHNRLYWYRQTLGQGPEFLTYFQNEAQLEKSRLLSDRFSAERPKGSFSTLEIQRTEQGDSAMYLCASSYLNRDSFSYEQYFGPGTRLTVT.

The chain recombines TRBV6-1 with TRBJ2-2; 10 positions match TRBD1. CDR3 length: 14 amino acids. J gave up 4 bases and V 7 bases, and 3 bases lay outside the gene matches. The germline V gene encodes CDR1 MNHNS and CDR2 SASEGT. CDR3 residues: CASTGTGATGELFF. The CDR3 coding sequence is TGTGCCAGCACGGGGACAGGGGCCACCGGGGAGCTGTTTTTT.

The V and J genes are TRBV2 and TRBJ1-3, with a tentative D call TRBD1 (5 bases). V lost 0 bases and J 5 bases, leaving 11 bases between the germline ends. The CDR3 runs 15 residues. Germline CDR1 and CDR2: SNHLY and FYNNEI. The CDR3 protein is CASSEAAGLRNTIYF. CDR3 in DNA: TGTGCCAGCAGTGAAGCGGCAGGGTTGCGAAACACCATATATTTT.

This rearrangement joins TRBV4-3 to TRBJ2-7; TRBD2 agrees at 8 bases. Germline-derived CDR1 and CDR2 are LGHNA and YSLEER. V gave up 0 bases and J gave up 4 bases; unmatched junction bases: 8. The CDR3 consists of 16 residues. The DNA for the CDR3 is TGCGCCAGCAGCCAAGATGACGGCAGCGGGGGATACGAGCAGTACTTC. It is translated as CASSQDDGSGGYEQYF.

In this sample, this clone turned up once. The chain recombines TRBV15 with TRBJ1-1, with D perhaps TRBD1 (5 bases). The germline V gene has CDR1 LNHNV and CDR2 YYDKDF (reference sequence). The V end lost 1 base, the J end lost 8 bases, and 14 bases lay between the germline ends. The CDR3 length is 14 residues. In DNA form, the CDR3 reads TGTGCCACCAGCAGAGGCGGTTCAGGGAAAGAAGCTTTCTTT. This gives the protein CATSRGGSGKEAFF.

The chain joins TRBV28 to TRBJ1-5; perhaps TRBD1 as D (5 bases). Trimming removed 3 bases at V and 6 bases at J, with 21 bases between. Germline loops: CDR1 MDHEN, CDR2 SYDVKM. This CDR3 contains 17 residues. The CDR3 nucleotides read TGTGCCAGCAGTTTCCGGCCTACGCCAAGGGGTGGTCAGCCCCAGCATTTT. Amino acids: CASSFRPTPRGGQPQHF.

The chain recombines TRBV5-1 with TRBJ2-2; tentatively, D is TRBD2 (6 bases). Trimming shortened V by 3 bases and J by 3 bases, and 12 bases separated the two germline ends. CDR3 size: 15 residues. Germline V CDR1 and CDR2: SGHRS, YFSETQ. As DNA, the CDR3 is TGCGCCAGCAGCTGGGGGGAATCTGACACCGGGGAGCTGTTTTTT. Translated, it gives CASSWGESDTGELFF. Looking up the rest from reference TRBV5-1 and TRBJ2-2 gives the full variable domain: KAGVTQTPRYLIKTRGQQVTLSCSPISGHRSVSWYQQTPGQGLQFLFEYFSETQRNKGNFPGRFSGRQFSNSRSEMNVSTLELGDSALYLCASSWGESDTGELFFGEGSRLTVL.

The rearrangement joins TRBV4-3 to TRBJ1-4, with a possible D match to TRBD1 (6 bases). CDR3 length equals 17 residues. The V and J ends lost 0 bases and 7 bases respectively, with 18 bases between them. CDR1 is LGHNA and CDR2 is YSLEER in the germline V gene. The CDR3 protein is CASSQDFKQGRGEKLFF. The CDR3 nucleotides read TGCGCCAGCAGCCAAGACTTTAAACAGGGTAGGGGTGAAAAACTGTTTTTT.

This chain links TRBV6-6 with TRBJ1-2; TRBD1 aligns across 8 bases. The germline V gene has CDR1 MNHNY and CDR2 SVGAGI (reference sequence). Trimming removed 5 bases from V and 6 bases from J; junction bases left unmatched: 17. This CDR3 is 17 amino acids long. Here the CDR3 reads CASSQPQHKDRENGYTF. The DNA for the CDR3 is TGTGCCAGCAGTCAACCACAACATAAGGACAGGGAGAATGGCTACACCTTC.

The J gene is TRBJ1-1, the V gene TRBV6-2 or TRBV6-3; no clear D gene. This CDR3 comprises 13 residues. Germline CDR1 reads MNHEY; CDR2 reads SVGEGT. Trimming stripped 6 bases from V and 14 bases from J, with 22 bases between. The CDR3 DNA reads TGTGCCAGCAGCCCCAACAATCCGGGTCTGAACTTCTTT. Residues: CASSPNNPGLNFF.

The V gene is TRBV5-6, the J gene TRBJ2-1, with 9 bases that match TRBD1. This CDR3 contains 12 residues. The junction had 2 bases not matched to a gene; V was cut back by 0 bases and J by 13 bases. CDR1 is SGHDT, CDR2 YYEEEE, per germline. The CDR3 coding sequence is TGTGCCAGCAGCTTGGGGGACAGGGTCCAGTTCTTC. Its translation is CASSLGDRVQFF.

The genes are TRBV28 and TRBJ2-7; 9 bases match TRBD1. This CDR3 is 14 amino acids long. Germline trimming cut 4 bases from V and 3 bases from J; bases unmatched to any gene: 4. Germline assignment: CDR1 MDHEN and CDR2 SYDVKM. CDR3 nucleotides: TGTGCCAGCAGTTGGCAGGACAGGGGCTACGAGCAGTACGTC. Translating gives CASSWQDRGYEQYV.

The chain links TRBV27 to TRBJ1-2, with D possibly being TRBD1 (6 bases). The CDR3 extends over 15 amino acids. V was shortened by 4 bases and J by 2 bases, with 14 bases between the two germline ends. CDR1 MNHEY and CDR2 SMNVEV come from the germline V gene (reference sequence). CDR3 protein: CASSSPGGDNYGYTF. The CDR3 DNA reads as TGTGCCAGCAGTTCCCCGGGGGGCGACAACTATGGCTACACCTTC.

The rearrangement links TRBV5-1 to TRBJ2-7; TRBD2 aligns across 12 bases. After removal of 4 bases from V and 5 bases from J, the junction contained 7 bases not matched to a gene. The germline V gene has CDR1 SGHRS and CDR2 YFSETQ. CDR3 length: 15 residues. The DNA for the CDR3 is TGCGCCAGCAGCGCATCGCTAGCGGGGGGGCACGAGCAGTACTTC. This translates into CASSASLAGGHEQYF.

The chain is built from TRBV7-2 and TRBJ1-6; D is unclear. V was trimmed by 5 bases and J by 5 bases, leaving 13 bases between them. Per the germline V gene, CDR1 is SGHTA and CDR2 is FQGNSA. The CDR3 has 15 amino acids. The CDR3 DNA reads TGTGCCAGCAGCACCAGGACCGCTGATAATTCACCCCTCCACTTT. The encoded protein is CASSTRTADNSPLHF.

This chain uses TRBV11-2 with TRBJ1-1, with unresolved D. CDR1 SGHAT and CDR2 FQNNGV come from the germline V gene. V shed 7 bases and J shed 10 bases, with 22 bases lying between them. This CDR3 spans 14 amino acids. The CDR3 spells CASTLYTPGLGAFF. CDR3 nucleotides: TGTGCCAGCACCCTCTACACTCCGGGCTTGGGAGCTTTCTTT. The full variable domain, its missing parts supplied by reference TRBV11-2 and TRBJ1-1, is EAGVAQSPRYKIIEKRQSVAFWCNPISGHATLYWYQQILGQGPKLLIQFQNNGVVDDSQLPKDRFSAERLKGVDSTLKIQPAKLEDSAVYLCASTLYTPGLGAFFGQGTRLTVV.

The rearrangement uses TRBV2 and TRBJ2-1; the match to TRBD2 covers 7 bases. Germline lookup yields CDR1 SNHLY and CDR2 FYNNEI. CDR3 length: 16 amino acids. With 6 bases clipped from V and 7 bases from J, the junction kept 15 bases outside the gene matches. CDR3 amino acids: CASSITGLSTVNEQFF. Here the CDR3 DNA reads TGTGCCAGCAGCATCACGGGACTATCCACGGTGAATGAGCAGTTCTTC.

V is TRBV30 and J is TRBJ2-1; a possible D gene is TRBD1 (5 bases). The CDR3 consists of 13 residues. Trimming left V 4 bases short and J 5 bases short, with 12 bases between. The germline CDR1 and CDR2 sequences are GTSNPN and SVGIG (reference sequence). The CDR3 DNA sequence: TGTGCCTGGACCGCGACAGCTAACAATGAGCAGTTCTTC. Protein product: CAWTATANNEQFF.

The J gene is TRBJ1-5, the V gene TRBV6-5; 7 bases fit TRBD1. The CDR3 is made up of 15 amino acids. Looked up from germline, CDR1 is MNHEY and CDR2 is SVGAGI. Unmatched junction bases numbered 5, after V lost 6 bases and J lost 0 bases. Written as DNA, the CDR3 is TGTGCCAGCAGACCCGACAGGGTTAGCAATCAGCCCCAGCATTTT. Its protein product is CASRPDRVSNQPQHF.

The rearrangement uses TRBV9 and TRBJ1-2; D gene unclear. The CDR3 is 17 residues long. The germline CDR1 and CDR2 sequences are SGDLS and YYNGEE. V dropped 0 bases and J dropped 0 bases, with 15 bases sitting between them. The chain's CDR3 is CASSVATRDTSNYGYTF. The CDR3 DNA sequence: TGTGCCAGCAGCGTAGCTACCCGGGATACTTCTAACTATGGCTACACCTTC.

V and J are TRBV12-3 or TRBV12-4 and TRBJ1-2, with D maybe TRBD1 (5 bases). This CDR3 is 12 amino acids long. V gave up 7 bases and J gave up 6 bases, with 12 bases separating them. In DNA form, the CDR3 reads TGTGCCAGCACCCTTGGGGGTCATGGCTACACCTTC. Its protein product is CASTLGGHGYTF.

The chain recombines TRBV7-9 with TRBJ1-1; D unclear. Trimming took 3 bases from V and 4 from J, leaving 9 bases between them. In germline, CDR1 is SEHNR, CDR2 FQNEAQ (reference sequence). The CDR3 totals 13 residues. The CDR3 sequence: CASSLTVGTEAFF. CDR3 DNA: TGTGCCAGCAGCTTGACCGTGGGCACTGAAGCTTTCTTT.

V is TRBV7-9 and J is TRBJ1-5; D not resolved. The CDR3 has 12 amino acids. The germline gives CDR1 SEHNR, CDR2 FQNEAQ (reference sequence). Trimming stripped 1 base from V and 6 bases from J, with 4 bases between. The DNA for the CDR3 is TGTGCCAGCAGCTTAGGCTTTCAGCCCCAGCATTTT. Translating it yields CASSLGFQPQHF. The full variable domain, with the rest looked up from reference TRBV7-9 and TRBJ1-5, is DTGVSQNPRHKITKRGQNVTFRCDPISEHNRLYWYRQTLGQGPEFLTYFQNEAQLEKSRLLSDRFSAERPKGSFSTLEIQRTEQGDSAMYLCASSLGFQPQHFGDGTRLSIL.

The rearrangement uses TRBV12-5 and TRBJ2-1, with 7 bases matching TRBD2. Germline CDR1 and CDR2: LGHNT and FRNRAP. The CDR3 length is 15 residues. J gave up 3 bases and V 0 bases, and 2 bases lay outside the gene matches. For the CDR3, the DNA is TGTGCTAGTGGTTTGGTTAGCGGGTACTACAATGAGCAGTTCTTC. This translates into CASGLVSGYYNEQFF.

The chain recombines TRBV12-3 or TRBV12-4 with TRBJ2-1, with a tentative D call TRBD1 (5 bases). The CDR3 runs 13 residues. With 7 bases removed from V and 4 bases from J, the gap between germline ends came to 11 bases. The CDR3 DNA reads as TGTGCCAGCACCGCAGGGATTTACAATGAGCAGTTCTTC. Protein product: CASTAGIYNEQFF.